Given below is one T cell receptor beta chain in context. This clone has only a few counts. The antigen it recognizes is unknown. No qualities accompany the bases; no much larger clone lies one base away. A single peripheral blood draw of around 100 mL on average was collected from each donor into heparinised tubes. A BD FACSAria II was used to sort naive, central memory, regulatory and stem cell-like memory CD4+ T cells with a panel that included CD45RO, CCR7, CD25, CD127, CD95 and CD27. All sorted populations exceeded 95% purity. Right away, PBMCs were isolated by Lymphoprep density gradient centrifugation and were stained directly, with no culture step. Samples were stained and sorted in pairs, with one healthy donor and one patient per experiment, so that batch effects were minimized. These data belong to a study of beta chain features in type 1 diabetes (dated by TCRdb to 2017 to 2018). Regarding the complete study: Patients and healthy donors did not differ in mean age, gender distribution, total cell number or subset yield. A total of 85 million to 140 million sorted cells were examined across all samples, and a strong correlation was observed between cell number per subset and RNA yield. Whereas all 30 or so donors provided naive and central memory subsets, regulatory and stem cell-like memory subsets were isolated from just 8 patients and about 8 healthy donors. In the study, TCRB repertoires of sorted circulating CD4+ T cell subsets from recently diagnosed type 1 diabetes patients were compared with those of matched healthy donors.

General conclusions and limits of the study: Fewer insertions and more nucleotide deletions at VDJ recombination sites were observed in patients with type 1 diabetes, implying thymic rearrangement abnormalities. Because cDNA was sequenced instead of genomic DNA, highly expressing activated cells could be over-represented, though the groups showed no difference in activation or CD3 levels. Naive, central memory and regulatory TCRB repertoires appeared to be more alike among patients than among healthy donors. HLA sub-analyses involved small numbers of individuals, so any influence of HLA type on TCRB rearrangement remained unresolved. A moderate but significant shortening of TCRB CDR3 length was observed in type 1 diabetes patients in all four CD4+ subsets. Shorter templates might be favored by PCR, yet because patient and control samples were amplified and corrected together, any such skew would affect both groups equally.

The High Capacity cDNA Reverse Transcription Kit was used to reverse transcribe all of the isolated RNA, meaning that expressed TCRB transcripts were what got sequenced. Deep immunoSEQ sequencing was performed on naive, central memory and regulatory T cell samples, with an average of about 3.57 million total reads per sample. Sorted cells were lysed in RLT buffer and RNA was extracted with DNase-treated RNeasy Micro or Mini kits, depending on cell number. To prevent cross-contamination, each cell subset was processed individually, whereas patient and healthy donor samples were processed jointly. The immunoSEQ multiplex PCR was used to amplify TCRB sequences from cDNA, yielding 87-bp fragments that span the CDR3 region. Sequencing of the amplicons was done on the Illumina HiSeq platform. The original methods were these. Synthetic template baselines were used to correct PCR bias computationally, reads within Hamming distance 2 were collapsed together, and singletons that could not be merged were discarded. By aligning reads against IMGT, V, D and J genes, CDR3 length, and insertions or deletions at six rearrangement sites were assigned. Clonotype counts were normalized to sorted cell number within each subset before computing true diversity and Gini coefficients with the tcR R package. Repertoire sharing was quantified using the overlap coefficient calculated on TCRB nucleotide sequences. Out-of-frame TCRB sequences from naive cells were analyzed to stand in for the pre-selection repertoire. The table comes from immuneACCESS by way of TCRdb, which keeps in-frame sequences with V and J called. Part of the clones is missing from these tables; in studies checked, under half for an unresolved V gene and the rest for unknown reasons. D and trimming come from the DNA, and the V and J calls and clone size come from that table. Across this sample there are 400,000 to 500,000 clones, with more than 11% seen only once. The ten biggest clones cover approximately 0.038% of the sample.

This TCR was recovered from a man aged 25 to 40 in good health. Sequencing was done on a sample of naive CD4+ T cells from blood. The meaning of the sample's cell subset or site label: true naive CD4+ T cells.

The nucleotides read TGTGCCAGCAGCGGACTAGCGGGGACCACAGATACGCAGTATTTT. Its protein product is CASSGLAGTTDTQYF. Recombination linked TRBV7-2 to TRBJ2-3, and 12 junction bases match TRBD2. The CDR3 has 15 amino acids, counting the end cysteine and phenylalanine. CDR3 DNA is the only sequence kept; it has 45 bases, read in frame from the first base. Clipping removes 5 bases from V and 2 bases from J, with 2 as the unmatched junction base count. The CDR1 and CDR2 encoded by the germline V gene are SGHTA and FQGNSA.